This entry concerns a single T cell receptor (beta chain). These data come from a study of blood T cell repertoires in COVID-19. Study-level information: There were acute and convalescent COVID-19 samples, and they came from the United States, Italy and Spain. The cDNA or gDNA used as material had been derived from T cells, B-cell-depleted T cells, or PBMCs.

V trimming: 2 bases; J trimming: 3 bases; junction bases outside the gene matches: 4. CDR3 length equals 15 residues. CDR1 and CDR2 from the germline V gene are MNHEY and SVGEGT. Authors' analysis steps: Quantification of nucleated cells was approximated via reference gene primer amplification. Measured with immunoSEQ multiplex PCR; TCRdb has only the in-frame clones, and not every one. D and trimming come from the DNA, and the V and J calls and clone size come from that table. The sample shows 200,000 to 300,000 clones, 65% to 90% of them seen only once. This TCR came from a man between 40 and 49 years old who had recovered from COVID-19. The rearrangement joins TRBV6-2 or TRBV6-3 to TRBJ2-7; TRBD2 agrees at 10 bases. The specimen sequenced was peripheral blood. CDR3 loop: CASSYPTSGIYEQYF. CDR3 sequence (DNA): TGTGCCAGCAGTTACCCCACTAGCGGGATCTACGAGCAGTACTTC.